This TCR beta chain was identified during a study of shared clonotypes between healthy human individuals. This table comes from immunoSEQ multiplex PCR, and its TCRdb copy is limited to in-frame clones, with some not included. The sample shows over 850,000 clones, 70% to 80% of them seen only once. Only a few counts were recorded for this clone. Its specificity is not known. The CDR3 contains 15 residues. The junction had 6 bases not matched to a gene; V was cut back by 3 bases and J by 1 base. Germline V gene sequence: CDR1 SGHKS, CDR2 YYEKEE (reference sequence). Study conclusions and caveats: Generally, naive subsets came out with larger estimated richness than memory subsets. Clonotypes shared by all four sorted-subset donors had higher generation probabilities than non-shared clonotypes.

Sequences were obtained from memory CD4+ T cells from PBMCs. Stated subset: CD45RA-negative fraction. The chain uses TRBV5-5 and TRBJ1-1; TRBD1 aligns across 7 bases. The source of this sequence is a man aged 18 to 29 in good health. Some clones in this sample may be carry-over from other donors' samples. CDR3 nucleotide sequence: TGTGCCAGCAGCTGGACAGGTGGCGCGAACACTGAAGCTTTCTTT. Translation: CASSWTGGANTEAFF.